The rows below give T cell receptor beta chains drawn from one sample of a study of regulatory T cells in long-lasting Graves disease. TCRdb itself ran the multiplex PCR reads through MiXCR, one entry per CDR3 protein. The data contain about 440,000 distinct CDR3 sequences, 16% of them singletons. In addition, the sample was reused for a study of T cells in Graves' hyperthyroidism and ophthalmopathy.

The source was peripheral blood mononuclear cells (PBMCs), collected at new diagnosis, from a patient treated with antithyroid drugs. The receptor set was obtained from a woman between 18 and 29 years old with Graves disease. The CDR3 runs from the conserved cysteine through the conserved F or W. A D gene is named only where the DNA matches it firmly. Not every row has a clone size; where given, it reads once, few, many or a size class.

TRBJ2-7 | TRBD1 | TRBV6-1 | many | CASSALAGGLGEQYF | TGTGCCAGCAGTGCTTTGGCAGGGGGCTTGGGCGAGCAGTACTTC
TRBJ2-6 | - | TRBV12-3/TRBV12-4 | - | CASIWAGGSGANVLTF | TGTGCCAGCATCTGGGCAGGAGGCTCTGGGGCCAACGTCCTGACTTTC
TRBJ1-5 | - | TRBV3-1 | many | CASSLSSGANQPQHF | TGTGCCAGCAGCCTTTCCTCAGGGGCCAATCAGCCCCAGCATTTT
TRBJ2-1 | - | TRBV24-1 | - | CATSDFSDSYNEQFF | TGTGCCACCAGTGATTTTAGTGACAGTTACAATGAGCAGTTCTTC
TRBJ2-1 | - | TRBV29-1 | few | CSVGTGTNEQFF | TGCAGCGTGGGCACAGGGACCAATGAGCAGTTCTTC
TRBJ2-1 | TRBD1 | TRBV6-1 | - | CASSNRDSHNEQFF | TGTGCCAGCAGTAACCGGGACAGCCACAATGAGCAGTTCTTC
TRBJ2-1 | TRBD2 | TRBV29-1 | many | CSVGTGLGNSYNEQFF | TGCAGCGTCGGCACGGGACTAGGGAACTCCTACAATGAGCAGTTCTTC
TRBJ1-3 | - | TRBV6-1 | - | CASRAEPGRVYGNTIYF | TGTGCCAGCAGGGCCGAGCCTGGACGGGTATATGGAAACACCATATATTTT
TRBJ1-1 | - | TRBV12-3/TRBV12-4 | many | CASSWELNTEAFF | TGTGCCAGCAGTTGGGAACTAAACACTGAAGCTTTCTTT
TRBJ1-2 | - | TRBV7-3 | - | CASSPTGLGGYTF | TGTGCCAGCAGCCCCACAGGGTTGGGTGGCTACACCTTC
TRBJ1-3 | - | TRBV19 | few | CASSDIGNTIYF | TGTGCCAGCAGCGACATCGGAAACACCATATATTTT
TRBJ2-3 | TRBD2 | TRBV5-1 | many | CASSLTSGATDTQYF | TGCGCCAGCAGCTTGACTAGCGGGGCCACAGATACGCAGTATTTT
TRBJ2-3 | TRBD2 | TRBV3-1 | many | CASRRTSGTDTQYF | TGTGCCAGCAGACGGACTAGCGGCACAGATACGCAGTATTTT
TRBJ1-3 | - | TRBV2 | - | CASSDGASNTIYF | TGTGCCAGCAGTGATGGGGCTTCAAACACCATATATTTT
TRBJ2-3 | - | TRBV7-2 | many | CASSPIAAGFRGEDTQYF | TGTGCCAGCAGCCCCATCGCGGCGGGGTTCCGCGGAGAGGATACGCAGTATTTT
TRBJ2-7 | TRBD2 | TRBV7-2 | many | CASSLGRGGVLYEQYF | TGTGCCAGCAGCTTAGGGCGGGGGGGAGTCCTGTACGAGCAGTACTTC
TRBJ2-7 | TRBD2 | TRBV2 | many | CATSTYSTSGSGYEQYF | TGTGCCACATCAACCTATTCGACTAGCGGGAGTGGCTACGAGCAGTACTTC
TRBJ2-3 | TRBD2 | TRBV19 | many | CASSKPLAGGSTDTQYF | TGTGCCAGTAGTAAGCCGCTAGCGGGAGGATCCACAGATACGCAGTATTTT
TRBJ2-2 | TRBD1 | TRBV27 | - | CASSYGTGGLNTGELFF | TGTGCCAGCAGTTACGGGACAGGGGGTTTGAACACCGGGGAGCTGTTTTTT
TRBJ1-2 | - | TRBV28 | - | CASSFFSGGYGYTF | TGTGCCAGCAGTTTCTTTTCGGGGGGCTATGGCTACACCTTC
TRBJ2-7 | - | TRBV20-1 | many | CSAGQPGVDEQYF | TGCAGTGCCGGACAGCCAGGCGTCGACGAGCAGTACTTC
TRBJ2-1 | - | TRBV7-9 | many | CASSLGSGMNNEQFF | TGTGCCAGCAGCTTAGGTTCGGGGATGAACAATGAGCAGTTCTTC
TRBJ2-1 | - | TRBV7-8 | - | CASSLRTFSVYEQFF | TGTGCCAGCAGCTTACGGACTTTTTCCGTCTACGAGCAGTTCTTC
TRBJ2-6 | - | TRBV12-3/TRBV12-4 | few | CASSEAGANVLTF | TGTGCCAGCAGTGAAGCTGGGGCCAACGTCCTGACTTTC
TRBJ2-7 | - | TRBV20-1 | - | CSARNFGDEQYF | TGCAGTGCTAGGAACTTTGGGGACGAGCAGTACTTC
TRBJ1-5 | - | TRBV24-1 | - | CATSGLDSNQPQHF | TGTGCCACCAGTGGTTTAGATAGCAATCAGCCCCAGCATTTT
TRBJ1-2 | - | TRBV6-2/TRBV6-3 | - | CATYSGAGHTF | TGTGCCACCTACAGCGGGGCTGGCCACACCTTC
TRBJ2-1 | TRBD2 | TRBV5-7 | few | CASASSLAGGPDEQFF | TGTGCCAGCGCTTCGTCGCTAGCGGGAGGGCCCGATGAGCAGTTCTTC
TRBJ2-7 | - | TRBV28 | - | CASNTGSYEQYF | TGTGCCAGCAACACAGGCTCCTACGAGCAGTACTTC
TRBJ2-3 | - | TRBV15 | few | CATSTGTDTQYF | TGTGCCACCAGCACCGGCACAGATACGCAGTATTTT
TRBJ1-1 | - | TRBV30 | many | CAWSVSSEAFF | TGTGCCTGGAGTGTAAGCAGTGAAGCTTTCTTT
TRBJ1-1 | - | TRBV14 | - | CASSPEGRGAEAFF | TGTGCCAGCAGCCCCGAAGGCAGGGGCGCTGAAGCTTTCTTT
TRBJ2-5 | TRBD2 | TRBV27 | many | CASSSGAGRETQETQYF | TGTGCCAGCAGTAGCGGGGCAGGGAGGGAGACTCAAGAGACCCAGTACTTC